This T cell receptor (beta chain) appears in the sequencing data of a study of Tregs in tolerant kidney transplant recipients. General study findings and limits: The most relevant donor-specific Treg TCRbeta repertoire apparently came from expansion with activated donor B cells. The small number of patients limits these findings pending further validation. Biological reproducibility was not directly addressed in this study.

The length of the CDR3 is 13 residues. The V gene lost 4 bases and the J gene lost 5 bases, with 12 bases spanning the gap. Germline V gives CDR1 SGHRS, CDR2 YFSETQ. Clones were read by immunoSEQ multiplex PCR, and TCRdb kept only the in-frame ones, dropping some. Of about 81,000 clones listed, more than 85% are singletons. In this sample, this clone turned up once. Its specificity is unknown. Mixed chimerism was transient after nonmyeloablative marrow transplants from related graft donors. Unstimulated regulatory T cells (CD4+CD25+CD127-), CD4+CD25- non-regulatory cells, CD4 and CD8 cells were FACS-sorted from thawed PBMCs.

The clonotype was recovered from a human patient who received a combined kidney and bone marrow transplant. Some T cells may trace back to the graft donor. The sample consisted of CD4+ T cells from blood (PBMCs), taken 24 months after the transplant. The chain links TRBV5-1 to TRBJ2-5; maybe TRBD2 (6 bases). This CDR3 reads CASSHRDFETQYF. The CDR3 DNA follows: TGCGCCAGCAGCCACCGGGACTTCGAGACCCAGTACTTC.